This entry describes one T cell receptor (beta chain). As yet, its antigen is unknown. The data were taken from a study of cytomegalovirus exposure and HLA in healthy donors. The CDR3 spans 17 residues. Germline assignment: CDR1 LGHNT and CDR2 FRNRAP. Trimming took 5 bases from V and 2 from J, leaving 19 bases between them. Study outcomes and limitations: CMV serostatus stood as the only immune exposure information on hand. Per published reports, the classifier diagnosed cytomegalovirus status with high specificity and sensitivity. In a later analysis, HLA-associated beta chains showed higher expansion and lower generation probabilities than comparable chains. Three chains linked to CMV were shown in vitro to be specific for CMV antigens.

60 Vbeta and 13 Jbeta primers were used in PCR. Generated by immunoSEQ multiplex PCR, the TCRdb table keeps only in-frame clones and is missing some. The data contain around 170,000 clones, around four fifths of them seen just once; the ten biggest clones take up 1.5% to 2%. The sequence derives from a woman aged 25-40 years in good health and CMV-seronegative. The sequenced sample was PBMCs. The rearrangement links TRBV12-5 to TRBJ1-5, with TRBD1 as a possible D gene (6 bases). CDR3 coding DNA: TGTGCTAGTGGTCCCTATGGGGGGGGCGAAGGCAATCAGCCCCAGCATTTT. It codes for CASGPYGGGEGNQPQHF.